The 32 T cell receptor beta chains given below trace back to one sample, sequenced in a study of response to subunit inactivated influenza vaccine. One entry per CDR3 protein results from TCRdb running MiXCR on the RT-PCR reads. Of about 300,000 distinct CDR3 sequences detected, approximately 23% appear once; the ten largest clones hold 10% to 13%. This material consisted of PBMCs from blood, taken approximately 20 months after vaccination. The receptor source for this set is a man between 50 and 70 years old who received an inactivated influenza vaccine.

This clonotype was observed at least ten times. The chain employs TRBV10-3 and TRBJ2-3; 9 bases map to TRBD2. The CDR3 extends over 14 amino acids. The germline CDR1 and CDR2 sequences are ENHRY and SYGVKD. Germline trimming cut 6 bases from V and 2 bases from J; bases unmatched to any gene: 3. CDR3 nucleotide sequence: TGTGCCATCAGCGCTAGCGGGGACACAGATACGCAGTATTTT. Translated, it gives CAISASGDTDTQYF.

CDR3 amino acids: CSARDVGGDGNQPQHF. CDR3 DNA: TGCAGTGCTAGAGATGTGGGAGGAGATGGCAATCAGCCCCAGCATTTT. J is TRBJ1-5 and V is TRBV20-1; D not resolved. From germline, CDR1 is DFQATT and CDR2 SNEGSKA (reference sequence). V lost 0 bases and J 2 bases, leaving 14 bases between the germline ends. CDR3 length: 16 amino acids.

This clonotype was seen a few times. The chain carries TRBV7-6 and TRBJ2-3; D perhaps matches TRBD2 (6 bases). The CDR3 loop spans 14 amino acids. The V end lost 1 base, the J end lost 8 bases, and 13 bases lay between the germline ends. CDR1 is SGHVS, CDR2 FNYEAQ, per germline. The CDR3 nucleotides are TGTGCCAGCAGCTTAGACGGGGGAACGGGTACGCAGTATTTT. Protein: CASSLDGGTGTQYF. Variable domain in full (rest from reference TRBV7-6 and TRBJ2-3): GAGVSQSPRYKVTKRGQDVALRCDPISGHVSLYWYRQALGQGPEFLTYFNYEAQQDKSGLPNDRFSAERPEGSISTLTIQRTEQRDSAMYRCASSLDGGTGTQYFGPGTRLTVL.

For the CDR3, the DNA is TGTGCCATCAGTGAGAAGTGGGCCGGTAAGGGCACTGAAGCTTTCTTT. This codes for CAISEKWAGKGTEAFF. The J gene is TRBJ1-1, the V gene TRBV10-3; D is unclear. Germline CDR1 and CDR2: ENHRY and SYGVKD. The CDR3 is 16 amino acids. Deletions cut 2 bases from V and 4 bases from J, with 17 bases between.

This clonotype was seen only a few times. The chain recombines TRBV6-1 with TRBJ1-6; a weak D match, TRBD1 (6 bases). The CDR3 length is 15 residues. Germline V gene data show CDR1 as MNHNS and CDR2 as SASEGT. V was shortened by 0 bases and J by 9 bases, with 12 bases between the two germline ends. The CDR3 protein is CASSEARGARSPLHF. CDR3 coding DNA: TGTGCCAGCAGTGAAGCGCGGGGGGCGCGTTCACCCCTCCACTTT.

This clonotype was seen at least ten times. The chain links TRBV29-1 to TRBJ1-1; tentatively, D is TRBD1 (5 bases). Trimming cost V 7 bases and J 5 bases, with 14 bases left between them. CDR1 SQVTM and CDR2 ANQGSEA come from the germline V gene. The CDR3 is 12 residues long. CDR3 amino acids: CSAEGQWTEAFF. The CDR3 DNA follows: TGCAGCGCCGAGGGGCAGTGGACTGAAGCTTTCTTT.

The rearrangement joins TRBV5-1 to TRBJ2-2, with 9 bases identical to TRBD2. Trimming removed 0 bases from V and 2 bases from J; junction bases left unmatched: 2. Looked up from germline, CDR1 is SGHRS and CDR2 is YFSETQ. This CDR3 spans 16 amino acids. CDR3 loop: CASSLVAGDNTGELFF. The CDR3 DNA is TGCGCCAGCAGCTTGGTAGCGGGAGACAACACCGGGGAGCTGTTTTTT. The entire variable domain, with the rest obtained from reference TRBV5-1 and TRBJ2-2, is as follows: KAGVTQTPRYLIKTRGQQVTLSCSPISGHRSVSWYQQTPGQGLQFLFEYFSETQRNKGNFPGRFSGRQFSNSRSEMNVSTLELGDSALYLCASSLVAGDNTGELFFGEGSRLTVL.

There are a few counts of this clonotype. The CDR3 region has the DNA TGCGCCAGCAGCTTGGAATTTGGCGCTGAAGCTTTCTTT. Translation: CASSLEFGAEAFF. V and J are TRBV5-1 and TRBJ1-1; no reliable D call. With 0 bases removed from V and 6 bases from J, the gap between germline ends came to 9 bases. The germline CDR1 and CDR2 sequences are SGHRS and YFSETQ. The CDR3 consists of 13 residues. Full variable domain (rest looked up from reference TRBV5-1 and TRBJ1-1): KAGVTQTPRYLIKTRGQQVTLSCSPISGHRSVSWYQQTPGQGLQFLFEYFSETQRNKGNFPGRFSGRQFSNSRSEMNVSTLELGDSALYLCASSLEFGAEAFFGQGTRLTVV.

This clonotype appeared many times. V usage is TRBV12-3 or TRBV12-4 and J usage is TRBJ1-6, with D unclear. Trimming left V 5 bases short and J 6 bases short, with 14 bases between. The length of the CDR3 is 15 residues. In nucleotides, the CDR3 is TGTGCCAGCAGTCCCGGGTGGGCGGTTAATTCACCCCTCCACTTT. The encoded protein is CASSPGWAVNSPLHF.

This clonotype was seen more than once but under ten times. The chain recombines TRBV6-2 or TRBV6-3 with TRBJ1-5; 7 nucleotides align to TRBD1. The V and J ends lost 7 bases and 1 base, in that order; junction bases with no gene match: 10. Per the germline V gene, CDR1 is MNHEY and CDR2 is SVGEGT. The length of the CDR3 is 16 residues. The CDR3 is CASKPRDSSSNQPQHF. CDR3 nucleotides: TGTGCCAGCAAACCACGGGACAGCTCAAGCAATCAGCCCCAGCATTTT.

In this sample, this clonotype turned up once. The chain is built from TRBV14 and TRBJ2-3, with a weak D call TRBD1 (5 bases). Trimming pared 2 bases from V and 7 bases from J, leaving 7 bases between. Per the germline V gene, CDR1 is SGHDN and CDR2 is FVKESK. The CDR3 sequence is 12 residues long. This CDR3 is CASSQQGYTQYF. In DNA form, the CDR3 reads TGTGCCAGCAGCCAACAGGGTTATACGCAGTATTTT. Full variable domain (rest looked up from reference TRBV14 and TRBJ2-3): EAGVTQFPSHSVIEKGQTVTLRCDPISGHDNLYWYRRVMGKEIKFLLHFVKESKQDESGMPNNRFLAERTGGTYSTLKVQPAELEDSGVYFCASSQQGYTQYFGPGTRLTVL.

This clonotype was counted only a few times. The chain is built from TRBV9 and TRBJ1-1; D possibly corresponds to TRBD1 (5 bases). CDR1 and CDR2 (germline): SGDLS, YYNGEE. Between the trimmed V and J ends, which lost 4 bases and 0 bases, there was a span of 22 bases. The length of the CDR3 is 18 residues. CDR3 sequence reads: CASSYSRELGGMNTEAFF. As DNA, the CDR3 is TGTGCCAGCAGCTACAGCAGGGAGTTGGGCGGAATGAACACTGAAGCTTTCTTT.

V usage is TRBV5-4 and J usage is TRBJ2-2, with D maybe TRBD2 (6 bases). The ends were cut back, 3 bases at V and 4 bases at J, with 7 bases in the middle. The CDR3 runs to 13 residues. In germline, CDR1 is SGHNT, CDR2 YYREEE (reference sequence). CDR3 region: CASSSEGTGELFF. CDR3 DNA sequence: TGTGCCAGCAGCTCGGAGGGCACCGGGGAGCTGTTTTTT.

The chain carries TRBV29-1 and TRBJ2-1, with D hard to call. The CDR3 is 16 amino acids. V was cut by 1 base and J by 4 bases, with 17 bases left in between. The germline V gene has CDR1 SQVTM and CDR2 ANQGSEA. CDR3 nucleotides: TGCAGCGTTGAAGGCCTAAATAACAGAATTTACAATGAGCAGTTCTTC. It translates to CSVEGLNNRIYNEQFF.

This clonotype was observed a few times. This rearrangement joins TRBV4-3 to TRBJ2-7, with D maybe TRBD2 (5 bases). Germline CDR1 reads LGHNA; CDR2 reads YSLEER. V lost 4 bases and J 0 bases, leaving 10 bases between the germline ends. The CDR3 has 14 residues. The CDR3: CASSRGVSSYEQYF. CDR3 DNA: TGCGCCAGCAGCCGGGGAGTGAGCTCCTACGAGCAGTACTTC.

The V and J genes are TRBV29-1 and TRBJ2-3; D is unresolved. Trimming removed 3 bases at V and 2 bases at J, with 12 bases between. CDR3 length: 14 residues. CDR1 and CDR2 from the germline V gene are SQVTM and ANQGSEA. The CDR3 region has the DNA TGCAGCGTTGAGGACGGTCGTGTCACAGATACGCAGTATTTT. This encodes CSVEDGRVTDTQYF.

This clonotype was seen only a few times. The chain links TRBV11-2 to TRBJ1-5; the D gene is possibly TRBD1 (6 bases). The CDR3 runs to 15 residues. Germline lookup yields CDR1 SGHAT and CDR2 FQNNGV. V was cut by 1 base and J by 7 bases, with 14 bases left in between. CDR3 DNA sequence: TGTGCCAGCAGCTTAGTCCAGGGGAGAGGGCAGCCCCAGCATTTT. It codes for CASSLVQGRGQPQHF.

The J gene is TRBJ1-5, the V gene TRBV12-3 or TRBV12-4; possibly TRBD1 for D (5 bases). Trimming left V 10 bases short and J 0 bases short, with 10 bases between. This CDR3 comprises 13 residues. The CDR3 loop reads CATGGYSNQPQHF. The CDR3 DNA follows: TGTGCCACCGGGGGGTATAGCAATCAGCCCCAGCATTTT.

This clonotype has just a few counts. The chain carries TRBV5-6 and TRBJ1-2, with 8 bases matching TRBD1. The ends lost 4 bases at V and 5 bases at J; junction bases unmatched: 10. Germline assignment: CDR1 SGHDT and CDR2 YYEEEE. The CDR3 is made up of 15 amino acids. CDR3 residues: CASSPWDRPRYGYTF. DNA of the CDR3: TGTGCCAGCAGCCCATGGGACAGGCCGAGATATGGCTACACCTTC.

This clonotype was seen more than once but under ten times. The chain joins TRBV7-2 to TRBJ2-4; D gene ambiguous. CDR3 length: 15 residues. Looked up from germline, CDR1 is SGHTA and CDR2 is FQGNSA. V dropped 0 bases and J dropped 5 bases, with 11 bases sitting between them. CDR3 sequence (DNA): TGTGCCAGCAGCTTAGCGCGGCGGCAGGAAAACATTCAGTACTTC. This translates into CASSLARRQENIQYF.

The chain has TRBV12-3 or TRBV12-4 and TRBJ1-1; 9 bases match TRBD1. There are 12 residues in the CDR3. The trim removed 5 bases at V and 8 bases at J, leaving 3 bases unmatched. The CDR3 DNA is TGTGCCAGCAGTGGACAGGGGAAGGAAGCTTTCTTT. Encoded protein: CASSGQGKEAFF.

The chain combines TRBV7-6 with TRBJ1-3; D unresolved. Germline CDR1 and CDR2: SGHVS and FNYEAQ. The CDR3 is 16 amino acids. Between the trimmed V and J ends, which lost 1 base and 0 bases, there was a span of 10 bases. CDR3: CASSLDGRYSGNTIYF. The CDR3 nucleotides are TGTGCCAGCAGCTTAGACGGCAGATACTCTGGAAACACCATATATTTT. The whole variable domain, filled in from reference TRBV7-6 and TRBJ1-3, reads GAGVSQSPRYKVTKRGQDVALRCDPISGHVSLYWYRQALGQGPEFLTYFNYEAQQDKSGLPNDRFSAERPEGSISTLTIQRTEQRDSAMYRCASSLDGRYSGNTIYFGEGSWLTVV.

This rearrangement joins TRBV20-1 to TRBJ2-5, with 10 bases fitting TRBD1. Germline CDR1 reads DFQATT; CDR2 reads SNEGSKA (reference sequence). This CDR3 comprises 14 residues. With 6 bases clipped from V and 3 bases from J, the junction kept 7 bases outside the gene matches. CDR3 sequence (DNA): TGCAGTGCCACTCCGGGACAGGGGAAAGAGACCCAGTACTTC. This encodes CSATPGQGKETQYF.

This clonotype has just a few counts. CDR3 bases: TGCGCCAGCAGCCAAGGGACAGGGATGAATTCACCCCTCCACTTT. Its protein is CASSQGTGMNSPLHF. This sequence joins TRBV4-3 and TRBJ1-6; 8 bases match TRBD1. The junction had 3 bases not matched to a gene; V was cut back by 1 base and J by 7 bases. The CDR3 has 15 amino acids. Germline CDR1 LGHNA, CDR2 YSLEER.

The gene calls are TRBV28 and TRBJ2-1; 9 nucleotides line up with TRBD2. There are 15 residues in the CDR3. V was clipped by 5 bases and J by 0 bases; unmatched bases: 2. Germline V gives CDR1 MDHEN, CDR2 SYDVKM. Written as DNA, the CDR3 is TGTGCCAGCAGTCGACTAGCGGTCTCCTACAATGAGCAGTTCTTC. Translation: CASSRLAVSYNEQFF.

V and J are TRBV20-1 and TRBJ2-3; 12 bases are a match to TRBD2. The CDR3 runs to 16 residues. The germline V gene has CDR1 DFQATT and CDR2 SNEGSKA (reference sequence). Trimming at V came to 0 bases and at J to 10 bases, leaving 11 bases not matched to a gene. CDR3 sequence: CSAREGLAGVLGAQYF. The CDR3 nucleotides read TGCAGTGCTAGAGAGGGACTAGCGGGCGTTTTAGGTGCGCAGTATTTT.

The J gene is TRBJ1-5, the V gene TRBV6-1; the D gene is possibly TRBD1 (6 bases). The CDR3 is 15 amino acids. CDR1 is MNHNS, CDR2 SASEGT, per germline. V was cut by 6 bases and J by 1 base, with 13 bases left in between. The CDR3 coding sequence is TGTGCCAGCAGAACGGGACAACTAAGCAATCAGCCCCAGCATTTT. Translation: CASRTGQLSNQPQHF.

This clonotype occurred a few times. As DNA, the CDR3 is TGTGCCACCTCTGGGGGGTGGAACACTGAAGCTTTCTTT. This gives the protein CATSGGWNTEAFF. The chain combines TRBV10-3 with TRBJ1-1; D possibly corresponds to TRBD1 (5 bases). This CDR3 comprises 13 residues. Germline-derived CDR1 and CDR2 are ENHRY and SYGVKD. Trimming pared 10 bases from V and 1 base from J, leaving 13 bases between.

V gene TRBV14 combines with J gene TRBJ1-2, with 7 bases matching TRBD1. The V gene's germline CDR1 is SGHDN and CDR2 FVKESK. J gave up 8 bases and V 4 bases, and 7 bases lay outside the gene matches. CDR3 size: 13 residues. CDR3 DNA: TGTGCCAGCAGCCGTATGACAGGGAGCGGCTACACCTTC. This gives the protein CASSRMTGSGYTF.

The rearrangement uses TRBV5-5 and TRBJ2-5; 7 bases line up with TRBD2. The germline V gene encodes CDR1 SGHKS and CDR2 YYEKEE (reference sequence). This CDR3 region has 15 residues. V gave up 0 bases and J gave up 0 bases; unmatched junction bases: 2. The CDR3 reads CASSLGGTNQETQYF. DNA for the CDR3: TGTGCCAGCAGCTTGGGCGGGACTAACCAAGAGACCCAGTACTTC.

As DNA, the CDR3 is TGTGCCAGCTCACCACAAGGGACAGGAGGATTCCAAGAGACCCAGTACTTC. Translating gives CASSPQGTGGFQETQYF. This sequence joins TRBV18 and TRBJ2-5; 8 nucleotides line up with TRBD1. This CDR3 comprises 17 residues. V gave up 1 base and J gave up 1 base; unmatched junction bases: 8. Germline CDR1 reads KGHSH; CDR2 reads LQKENI.

This clonotype appeared a few times. The chain has TRBV3-1 and TRBJ2-1; no clear D. V was shortened by 4 bases and J by 7 bases, with 20 bases between the two germline ends. CDR1 and CDR2 (germline): LGHDT, YNNKEL (reference sequence). This CDR3 region has 16 residues. The CDR3 sequence: CASSPGPQAAWNEQFF. The CDR3, as DNA: TGTGCCAGCAGCCCCGGGCCACAAGCAGCCTGGAATGAGCAGTTCTTC.